This TCR beta chain was sequenced during a study of T cell responses to AZD1222 COVID-19 vaccine. Assay: immunoSEQ multiplex PCR; the TCRdb copy retains only in-frame clones and omits some. The sample has 96,000 or so clones; 85% to 90% are singletons. Unmatched junction bases numbered 6, after V lost 1 base and J lost 4 bases. Germline lookup yields CDR1 GTSNPN and CDR2 SVGIG (reference sequence). This CDR3 is built from 14 residues. The rearrangement links TRBV30 to TRBJ2-7; 8 bases are a match to TRBD2. This sequence originates from an adult in good health. The sample consisted of peripheral blood, taken on day 0 of AZD1222 vaccination. The CDR3 is CAWSGGSGDYEQYF. Written as DNA, the CDR3 is TGTGCCTGGAGTGGGGGTAGCGGGGATTACGAGCAGTACTTC.